This T cell receptor (beta chain) was recorded in a study of blood T cell repertoires in COVID-19. The wider study: The United States, Italy and Spain supplied acute and convalescent COVID-19 samples.

The CDR3 is 16 residues long. Germline lookup yields CDR1 MRHNA and CDR2 SNTAGT. V was trimmed by 0 bases and J by 1 base, leaving 11 bases between them. Donors were grouped by their self-reported clinical history. Each recovered donor of Cohort 3 presented with two negative PCRs, clearance, or symptom resolution. Repertoires were generated with immunoSEQ multiplex PCR, while TCRdb's copy carries only in-frame clones and drops some. This table has 200,000 to 250,000 clones, around 90% appearing once. This TCR was sampled from a woman aged 50 to 60 who had recovered from COVID-19. Sequenced material: PBMCs or T cells enriched from blood (not recorded which). This rearrangement joins TRBV6-4 to TRBJ2-3; a weak D match, TRBD1 (6 bases). The CDR3 here is CASSDSGASGTDTQYF. Here the CDR3 DNA reads TGTGCCAGCAGTGACTCGGGGGCGTCGGGCACAGATACGCAGTATTTT.